This T cell receptor (beta chain) was found in a study of T and B cells in COVID-19 patients. Whole-study context: Blood was sampled from COVID-19 patients who were either actively infected or recovered. The study, taken as a whole, reports: Symptomatic-phase blood samples from mildly ill patients and early samples from severe cases were scarce.

Germline loops: CDR1 LNHDA, CDR2 SQIVND (reference sequence). This CDR3 has 17 residues. Trimming shortened V by 4 bases and J by 2 bases, and 21 bases separated the two germline ends. From blood, about 250-500 ng of genomic DNA served as TRB template. TRB rearrangements were amplified by multiplex PCR with BIOMED2 TRB-A/B primers. TCRdb ran MiXCR on the multiplex PCR reads and lists one entry per CDR3 protein. The top ten clones hold roughly two thirds of a sample with around 3,300 distinct CDR3 sequences, approximately 28% of them seen once. Comment on this clonotype: Its antigen is unknown.

Sequenced material: blood. V and J are TRBV19 and TRBJ2-7; either TRBD1 or TRBD2 may supply D (7 bases each). The sequence was obtained from a human donor with active COVID-19. The donor label of this sample is uncertain. The CDR3 coding sequence is TGTGCCAGTAGTACCCAGGGGGGAGGGACCGGAACCTACGAGCAGTACTTC. Its protein product is CASSTQGGGTGTYEQYF.